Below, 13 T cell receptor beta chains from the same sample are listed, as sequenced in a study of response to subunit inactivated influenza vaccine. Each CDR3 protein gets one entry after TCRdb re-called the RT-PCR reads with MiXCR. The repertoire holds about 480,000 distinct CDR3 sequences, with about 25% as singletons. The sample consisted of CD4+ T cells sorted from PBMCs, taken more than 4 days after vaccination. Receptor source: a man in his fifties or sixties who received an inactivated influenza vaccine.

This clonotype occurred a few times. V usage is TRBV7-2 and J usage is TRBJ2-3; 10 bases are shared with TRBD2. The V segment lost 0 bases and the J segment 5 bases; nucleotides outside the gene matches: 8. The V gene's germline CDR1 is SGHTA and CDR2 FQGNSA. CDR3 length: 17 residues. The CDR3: CASSLAAASGRLDTQYF. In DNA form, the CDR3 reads TGTGCCAGCAGCTTAGCGGCAGCTAGCGGGAGATTAGATACGCAGTATTTT.

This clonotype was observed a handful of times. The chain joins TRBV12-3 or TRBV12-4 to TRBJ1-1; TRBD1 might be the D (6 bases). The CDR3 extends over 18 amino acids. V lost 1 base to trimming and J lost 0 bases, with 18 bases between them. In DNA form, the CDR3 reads TGTGCCAGCAGTTTAGTAGAGGTCTGGACAGACATGAACACTGAAGCTTTCTTT. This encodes CASSLVEVWTDMNTEAFF.

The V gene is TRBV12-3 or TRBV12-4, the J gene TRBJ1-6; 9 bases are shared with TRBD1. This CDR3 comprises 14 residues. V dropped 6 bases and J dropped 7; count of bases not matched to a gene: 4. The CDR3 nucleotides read TGTGCCAGCAGGGCCGGGACAGGGAATTCACCCCTCCACTTT. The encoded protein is CASRAGTGNSPLHF.

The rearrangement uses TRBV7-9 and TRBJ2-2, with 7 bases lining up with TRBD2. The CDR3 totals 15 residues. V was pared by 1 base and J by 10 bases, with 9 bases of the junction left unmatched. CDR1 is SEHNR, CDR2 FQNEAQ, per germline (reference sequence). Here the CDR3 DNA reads TGTGCCAGCAGCTTAGGCCTCGCGGGAGAGGAGGAGCTGTTTTTT. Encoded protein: CASSLGLAGEEELFF.

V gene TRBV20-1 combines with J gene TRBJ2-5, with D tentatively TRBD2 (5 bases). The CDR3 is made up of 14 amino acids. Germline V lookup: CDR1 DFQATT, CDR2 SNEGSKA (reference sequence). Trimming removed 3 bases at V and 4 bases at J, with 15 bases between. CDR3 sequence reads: CSASNKGVGETQYF. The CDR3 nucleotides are TGCAGTGCTAGTAATAAGGGAGTCGGAGAGACCCAGTACTTC.

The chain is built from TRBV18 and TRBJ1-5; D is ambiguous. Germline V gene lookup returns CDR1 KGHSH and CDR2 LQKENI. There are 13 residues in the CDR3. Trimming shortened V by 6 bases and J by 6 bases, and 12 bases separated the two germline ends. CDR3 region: CASSPSGPQPQHF. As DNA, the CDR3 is TGTGCCAGCTCTCCCTCGGGTCCTCAGCCCCAGCATTTT.

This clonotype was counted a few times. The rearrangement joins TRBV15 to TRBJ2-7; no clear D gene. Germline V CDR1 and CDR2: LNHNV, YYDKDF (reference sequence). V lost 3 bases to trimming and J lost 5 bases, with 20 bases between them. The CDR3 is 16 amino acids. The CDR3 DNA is TGTGCCACCAGCAGGCCAGGAAGACAACTAAGGGACGAGCAGTACTTC. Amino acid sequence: CATSRPGRQLRDEQYF. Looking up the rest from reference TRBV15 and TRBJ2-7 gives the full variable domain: DAMVIQNPRYQVTQFGKPVTLSCSQTLNHNVMYWYQQKSSQAPKLLFHYYDKDFNNEADTPDNFQSRRPNTSFCFLDIRSPGLGDTAMYLCATSRPGRQLRDEQYFGPGTRLTVT.

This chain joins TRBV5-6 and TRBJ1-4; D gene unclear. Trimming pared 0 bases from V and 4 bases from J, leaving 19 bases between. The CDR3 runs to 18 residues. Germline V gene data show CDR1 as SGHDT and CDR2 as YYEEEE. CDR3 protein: CASSLARETVHSNEKLFF. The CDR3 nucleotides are TGTGCCAGCAGCTTGGCTAGGGAGACGGTTCACAGTAATGAAAAACTGTTTTTT.

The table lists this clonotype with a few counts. This CDR3 reads CATSRVSSYEQYF. The CDR3, as DNA: TGTGCCACCAGCAGGGTTTCTTCCTACGAGCAGTACTTC. This chain links TRBV15 with TRBJ2-7; D call uncertain. V was cut by 3 bases and J by 1 base, with 7 bases left in between. CDR1 is LNHNV and CDR2 is YYDKDF in the germline V gene (reference sequence). This CDR3 comprises 13 residues.

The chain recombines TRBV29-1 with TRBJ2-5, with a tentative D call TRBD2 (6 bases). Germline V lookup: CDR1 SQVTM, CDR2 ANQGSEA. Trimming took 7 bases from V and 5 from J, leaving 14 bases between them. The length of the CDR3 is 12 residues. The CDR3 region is CSAMGLGETQYF. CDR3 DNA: TGCAGCGCCATGGGACTCGGGGAGACCCAGTACTTC.

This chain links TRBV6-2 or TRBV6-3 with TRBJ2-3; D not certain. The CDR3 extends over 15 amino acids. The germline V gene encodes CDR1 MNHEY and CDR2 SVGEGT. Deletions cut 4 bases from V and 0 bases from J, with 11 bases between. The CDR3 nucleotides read TGTGCCAGCAGTTCCGATGATTCTAGCACAGATACGCAGTATTTT. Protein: CASSSDDSSTDTQYF.

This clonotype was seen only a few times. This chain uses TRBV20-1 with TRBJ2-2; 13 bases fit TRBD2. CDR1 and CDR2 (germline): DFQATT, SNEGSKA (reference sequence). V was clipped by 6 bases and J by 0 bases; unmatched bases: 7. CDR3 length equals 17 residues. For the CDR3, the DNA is TGCAGTGCCCGGACTAGCGGGAGTAGAGCGAACACCGGGGAGCTGTTTTTT. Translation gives CSARTSGSRANTGELFF.

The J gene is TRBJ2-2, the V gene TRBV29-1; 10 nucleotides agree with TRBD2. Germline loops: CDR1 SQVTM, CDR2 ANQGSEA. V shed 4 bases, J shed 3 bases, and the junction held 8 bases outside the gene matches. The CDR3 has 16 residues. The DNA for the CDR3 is TGCAGCGTTGCTCCTTCTAGCGGGAGCTACACCGGGGAGCTGTTTTTT. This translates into CSVAPSSGSYTGELFF.